These 20 T cell receptor beta chains were all obtained from the same sample, sequenced in a study of chemoradiotherapy in HPV16-positive cancers. Sequencing used immunoSEQ multiplex PCR; TCRdb keeps in-frame clones, though not all of them. The sample has around 29,000 clones; about 90% are singletons. Sequences were derived from blood, sampled from a patient who underwent chemoradiotherapy. The receptors originated from a human donor with HPV-associated anogenital cancer.

The chain has TRBV15 and TRBJ1-1, with D tentatively TRBD1 (6 bases). The CDR3 covers 14 residues. Germline CDR1 and CDR2: LNHNV and YYDKDF (reference sequence). V was clipped by 3 bases and J by 1 base, with 9 bases between them. The CDR3 is CATSRTGSNTEAFF. DNA for the CDR3: TGTGCCACCAGCAGGACAGGTTCGAACACTGAAGCTTTCTTT.

The chain recombines TRBV9 with TRBJ2-3; 10 nucleotides line up with TRBD2. Germline values: CDR1 SGDLS, CDR2 YYNGEE. The CDR3 is 17 residues long. Unmatched junction bases numbered 12, after V lost 7 bases and J lost 1 base. The CDR3 protein is CASLRLAGAGCTDTQYF. Written as DNA, the CDR3 is TGTGCCAGCCTCCGGCTAGCGGGGGCCGGATGCACAGATACGCAGTATTTT.

This clone was seen a single time. V is TRBV4-1 and J is TRBJ2-5; D gene ambiguous. Germline CDR1 is MGHRA and CDR2 is YSYEKL. Trimming cost V 6 bases and J 1 base, with 9 bases left between them. The length of the CDR3 is 13 residues. The CDR3 bases are TGCGCCAGCAGATCCCAGAGCCAAGAGACCCAGTACTTC. Protein product: CASRSQSQETQYF.

This clone was seen just once. The chain recombines TRBV30 with TRBJ1-2; no reliable D call. The germline V gene has CDR1 GTSNPN and CDR2 SVGIG (reference sequence). The V end was cut by 2 bases, the J end by 4 bases, with 8 bases between. This CDR3 is built from 12 residues. The CDR3 reads CAWSFTRYGYTF. The CDR3 DNA reads as TGTGCCTGGAGTTTCACACGCTATGGCTACACCTTC.

The CDR3: CASTAGAGAQETQYF. DNA for the CDR3: TGCGCCAGCACCGCTGGGGCGGGAGCCCAAGAGACCCAGTACTTC. The chain uses TRBV5-1 and TRBJ2-5, with 7 bases aligning to TRBD2. After removal of 6 bases from V and 1 base from J, the junction contained 9 bases not matched to a gene. The CDR3 loop spans 15 amino acids. Per the germline V gene, CDR1 is SGHRS and CDR2 is YFSETQ.

This sequence joins TRBV18 and TRBJ2-7; either TRBD1 or TRBD2 may supply D (6 bases each). The length of the CDR3 is 16 residues. Germline CDR1 KGHSH, CDR2 LQKENI. Between the trimmed V and J ends, which lost 0 bases and 5 bases, there was a span of 17 bases. Here the CDR3 DNA reads TGTGCCAGCTCACCACCTGGGGTTACAGGGAGGAACGAGCAGTACTTC. Amino acids: CASSPPGVTGRNEQYF.

The V gene is TRBV5-4, the J gene TRBJ2-7; 14 positions match TRBD2. Germline V lookup: CDR1 SGHNT, CDR2 YYREEE (reference sequence). The CDR3 is made up of 18 amino acids. J lost 5 bases, V lost 0 bases, and 10 bases had no gene match. The CDR3 loop is CASSLAPGLAGVVHEQYF. DNA of the CDR3: TGTGCCAGCAGCTTGGCCCCGGGACTAGCGGGAGTGGTCCACGAGCAGTACTTC.

The chain recombines TRBV4-1 with TRBJ2-4; perhaps TRBD2 as D (5 bases). Trimming left V 2 bases short and J 8 bases short, with 19 bases between. The germline V gene encodes CDR1 MGHRA and CDR2 YSYEKL. CDR3 length: 16 amino acids. CDR3 sequence: CASSQLGLGVRDIQYF. The CDR3 nucleotides are TGCGCCAGCAGCCAACTCGGGCTGGGAGTTAGAGACATTCAGTACTTC.

This CDR3 is CASSGTGGVTDTQYF. In DNA, the CDR3 is TGTGCCAGCAGTGGCACGGGAGGTGTTACAGATACGCAGTATTTT. This chain connects TRBV6-5 to TRBJ2-3; 7 nucleotides align to TRBD2. The CDR3 is 15 amino acids. Germline V lookup: CDR1 MNHEY, CDR2 SVGAGI. V lost 5 bases to trimming and J lost 3 bases; unmatched junction nucleotides: 8.

The V and J genes are TRBV5-1 and TRBJ2-2; TRBD2 matches at 14 bases. The CDR3 is 19 amino acids. The germline V gene encodes CDR1 SGHRS and CDR2 YFSETQ. V trimming: 3 bases; J trimming: 3 bases; junction bases outside the gene matches: 10. The CDR3 sequence: CASSYFGTSGGTDTGELFF. The DNA for the CDR3 is TGCGCCAGCAGCTACTTTGGGACTAGCGGGGGAACGGACACCGGGGAGCTGTTTTTT.

This rearrangement joins TRBV28 to TRBJ2-7; 7 nucleotides line up with TRBD2. CDR3 length: 15 residues. V lost 1 base and J lost 7; bases outside the gene matches: 10. Per germline, CDR1 MDHEN and CDR2 SYDVKM. Here the CDR3 DNA reads TGTGCCAGCAGTTTATCCGATAGGGGACTACGGGAGCAGTACTTC. As protein: CASSLSDRGLREQYF.

The chain recombines TRBV6-5 with TRBJ2-7, with TRBD2 identical over 8 bases. CDR1 is MNHEY, CDR2 SVGAGI, per germline. Trimming cost V 6 bases and J 6 bases; bases outside gene matches: 13. This CDR3 has 15 amino acids. CDR3 loop: CASSLGGVRGSEQYF. CDR3 coding DNA: TGTGCCAGCAGCCTCGGGGGGGTAAGAGGCTCCGAGCAGTACTTC.

J is TRBJ2-1 and V is TRBV29-1; a weak D match, TRBD2 (6 bases). The CDR3 extends over 15 amino acids. V was clipped by 8 bases and J by 0 bases, with 17 bases between them. Germline loops: CDR1 SQVTM, CDR2 ANQGSEA. For the CDR3, the DNA is TGCAGCTCAACCGGGAGAGTCAGCTCCTACAATGAGCAGTTCTTC. Translated: CSSTGRVSSYNEQFF.

The CDR3 is CASSSQGARVYGYTF. The CDR3 nucleotides read TGCGCCAGCAGCTCTCAGGGGGCGCGAGTCTATGGCTACACCTTC. V gene TRBV5-1 combines with J gene TRBJ1-2; the match to TRBD1 covers 8 bases. CDR3 length: 15 residues. Losses at the gene ends were 3 bases for V and 4 bases for J; bases not matched to a gene: 8. CDR1 and CDR2 (germline): SGHRS, YFSETQ.

J is TRBJ2-3 and V is TRBV14; the match to TRBD1 covers 9 bases. Germline V gene sequence: CDR1 SGHDN, CDR2 FVKESK. The CDR3 totals 15 residues. The ends lost 6 bases at V and 6 bases at J; junction bases unmatched: 10. The DNA for the CDR3 is TGTGCCAGCAGGTCAACCGGGACAGGGAGGGATACGCAGTATTTT. This translates into CASRSTGTGRDTQYF.

This chain links TRBV5-4 with TRBJ2-7; 7 bases match TRBD2. The germline V gene has CDR1 SGHNT and CDR2 YYREEE (reference sequence). Trimming cost V 4 bases and J 2 bases; bases outside gene matches: 9. The CDR3 is 15 residues long. Written as DNA, the CDR3 is TGTGCCAGCAGCAGGGCTAGCGGAACGGCCTACGAGCAGTACTTC. Translated: CASSRASGTAYEQYF.

The chain uses TRBV19 and TRBJ2-2, with D perhaps TRBD2 (6 bases). Germline CDR1 LNHDA, CDR2 SQIVND (reference sequence). V shed 6 bases and J shed 4 bases, with 18 bases lying between them. The CDR3 consists of 16 residues. The CDR3 DNA is TGTGCCAGTAGGAAAGAACGCGGGGCCGGCACCGGGGAGCTGTTTTTT. Protein: CASRKERGAGTGELFF.

Written as DNA, the CDR3 is TGTGCCAGCAGCTTACAGGGAGAGACCCAGTACTTC. This codes for CASSLQGETQYF. This chain joins TRBV7-2 and TRBJ2-5; D is perhaps TRBD1 (5 bases). Germline lookup yields CDR1 SGHTA and CDR2 FQGNSA. Trimming removed 2 bases at V and 4 bases at J, with 5 bases between. The length of the CDR3 is 12 residues. The variable domain in full, with the rest retrieved from reference TRBV7-2 and TRBJ2-5, is GAGVSQSPSNKVTEKGKDVELRCDPISGHTALYWYRQSLGQGLEFLIYFQGNSAPDKSGLPSDRFSAERTGGSVSTLTIQRTQQEDSAVYLCASSLQGETQYFGPGTRLLVL.

CDR3 amino acids: CASSYSGRLYNEQFF. The DNA for the CDR3 is TGTGCCAGCAGCTATAGCGGGAGGTTGTACAATGAGCAGTTCTTC. V usage is TRBV7-6 and J usage is TRBJ2-1; 10 nucleotides match TRBD2. Germline CDR1 SGHVS, CDR2 FNYEAQ. The CDR3 sequence is 15 residues long. V dropped 4 bases and J dropped 4; count of bases not matched to a gene: 4.

This clone was observed a single time. The chain employs TRBV28 and TRBJ2-5, with D possibly being TRBD1 or TRBD2 (5 bases each). Between the trimmed V and J ends, which lost 3 bases and 4 bases, there was a span of 9 bases. The germline gives CDR1 MDHEN, CDR2 SYDVKM. The CDR3 totals 13 residues. In nucleotides, the CDR3 is TGTGCCAGCAGTTTGAGGGACGGAGAGACCCAGTACTTC. Amino acids: CASSLRDGETQYF.